The 28 T cell receptor beta chains below were found in one sample sequenced in a study of shared clonotypes between healthy human individuals. The assay was immunoSEQ multiplex PCR, and TCRdb's table has in-frame clones only and misses some. The table has about 380,000 clones, approximately 97% seen once. The sample consisted of memory CD8+ T cells sorted from blood. Subset: CD45RO+ cells pooled with CCR7-negative TemRA cells. The receptor set was obtained from a young man in good health.

The chain has TRBV28 and TRBJ1-2, with a weak D call TRBD1 (5 bases). Germline V gives CDR1 MDHEN, CDR2 SYDVKM. Trimming stripped 3 bases from V and 8 bases from J, with 16 bases between. The CDR3 spans 14 residues. Here the CDR3 DNA reads TGTGCCAGCAGTTTGGCCACACAGGCGGAAGGCTACACCTTC. As protein: CASSLATQAEGYTF.

The chain carries TRBV28 and TRBJ1-1, with a weak D call TRBD1 (6 bases). V lost 1 base and J lost 11, with 11 bases in between. CDR3 size: 12 residues. CDR1 and CDR2 (germline): MDHEN, SYDVKM. CDR3 bases: TGTGCCAGCAGTTTATTGACAGGCAGGGCTTTCTTT. Its translation: CASSLLTGRAFF.

This clone has only one observation. The V and J genes are TRBV10-2 and TRBJ2-1; D unclear. The V and J ends lost 4 bases and 0 bases respectively, with 10 bases between them. Per germline, CDR1 WSHSY and CDR2 SAAADI. This CDR3 contains 15 residues. The CDR3 nucleotides are TGCGCCAGCAGTGGGTCCCCCCGCTCCTACAATGAGCAGTTCTTC. This encodes CASSGSPRSYNEQFF.

The J gene is TRBJ2-1, the V gene TRBV30; 9 nucleotides align to TRBD2. V shed 2 bases and J 8 bases; nucleotides not matched to a gene: 19. The CDR3 has 18 residues. Per the germline V gene, CDR1 is GTSNPN and CDR2 is SVGIG (reference sequence). CDR3 residues: CAWSSHYTSGPWVYEQFF. The CDR3 DNA reads TGTGCCTGGAGTTCCCACTATACTAGCGGGCCATGGGTTTATGAGCAGTTCTTC.

This chain links TRBV30 with TRBJ2-2; tentative D call: TRBD1 (6 bases). Deletions cut 4 bases from V and 2 bases from J, with 17 bases between. Germline assignment: CDR1 GTSNPN and CDR2 SVGIG (reference sequence). The CDR3 is 16 amino acids. CDR3 sequence reads: CAWIKSGALNTGELFF. Written as DNA, the CDR3 is TGTGCCTGGATCAAATCAGGGGCCCTAAACACCGGGGAGCTGTTTTTT.

This clone was picked up one time. CDR3 amino acids: CASSFGGGDTEAFF. The CDR3 DNA follows: TGTGCCAGCAGCTTCGGAGGGGGGGACACTGAAGCTTTCTTT. The rearrangement uses TRBV7-9 and TRBJ1-1; the D gene is possibly TRBD1 (6 bases). Germline V gene data show CDR1 as SEHNR and CDR2 as FQNEAQ (reference sequence). V shed 3 bases and J shed 3 bases, with 11 bases lying between them. The CDR3 is 14 residues long.

The chain carries TRBV9 and TRBJ2-2, with TRBD1 as a possible D gene (5 bases). CDR3 length: 13 amino acids. From germline, CDR1 is SGDLS and CDR2 YYNGEE. Trimming stripped 3 bases from V and 6 bases from J, with 9 bases between. CDR3 amino acids: CASSAGFPGELFF. As DNA, the CDR3 is TGTGCCAGCAGCGCAGGGTTCCCCGGGGAGCTGTTTTTT. The full variable domain, rest sourced from reference TRBV9 and TRBJ2-2, is DSGVTQTPKHLITATGQRVTLRCSPRSGDLSVYWYQQSLDQGLQFLIQYYNGEERAKGNILERFSAQQFPDLHSELNLSSLELGDSALYFCASSAGFPGELFFGEGSRLTVL.

The chain joins TRBV7-9 to TRBJ2-1, with no clear D. The CDR3 has 13 residues. V was trimmed by 3 bases and J by 8 bases, leaving 11 bases between them. CDR1 is SEHNR and CDR2 is FQNEAQ in the germline V gene (reference sequence). The CDR3 sequence: CASSFSNQYEQFF. The CDR3 DNA sequence: TGTGCCAGCAGCTTTTCCAATCAATATGAGCAGTTCTTC.

This rearrangement joins TRBV19 to TRBJ1-4; the match to TRBD1 covers 8 bases. CDR1 is LNHDA, CDR2 SQIVND, per germline (reference sequence). This CDR3 is built from 14 residues. The ends lost 10 bases at V and 8 bases at J; junction bases unmatched: 12. DNA of the CDR3: TGTGCCACTTCATTCGGACAGGGTAAAGAAAAACTGTTTTTT. Translated: CATSFGQGKEKLFF.

The V and J genes are TRBV28 and TRBJ1-3; tentative D call: TRBD1 (5 bases). CDR3 length equals 14 residues. V lost 8 bases, J lost 9 bases, and 20 bases lay in between. Germline V CDR1 and CDR2: MDHEN, SYDVKM. The CDR3 region is CASREPGRPSTIYF. The CDR3 coding sequence is TGTGCCAGCCGCGAACCGGGACGCCCAAGCACCATATATTTT.

The chain links TRBV5-1 to TRBJ2-7, with TRBD1 matching 7 bases. CDR1 is SGHRS, CDR2 YFSETQ, per germline. Trimming at V came to 3 bases and at J to 2 bases, leaving 14 bases not matched to a gene. CDR3 size: 17 residues. The CDR3: CASSSGTDPKVTYEQYF. The DNA for the CDR3 is TGCGCCAGCAGCTCGGGGACAGACCCGAAAGTTACCTACGAGCAGTACTTC.

The chain joins TRBV19 to TRBJ2-4, with 8 bases lining up with TRBD2. This CDR3 has 15 residues. Germline CDR1 is LNHDA and CDR2 is SQIVND (reference sequence). V lost 8 bases to trimming and J lost 0 bases; unmatched junction nucleotides: 6. As DNA, the CDR3 is TGTGCCAGTCCGGGGGGGGTCTTAGCCAAAAACATTCAGTACTTC. Its translation is CASPGGVLAKNIQYF.

J is TRBJ2-3 and V is TRBV18; D unresolved. The CDR3 extends over 12 amino acids. V was clipped by 3 bases and J by 5 bases, with 6 bases between them. Germline V lookup: CDR1 KGHSH, CDR2 LQKENI. CDR3 nucleotide sequence: TGTGCCAGCTCACCCCGGCTAGATACGCAGTATTTT. Its protein product is CASSPRLDTQYF.

V usage is TRBV10-3 and J usage is TRBJ2-6, with 12 bases matching TRBD1. CDR3 length equals 18 residues. The V gene's germline CDR1 is ENHRY and CDR2 SYGVKD. The J segment lost 1 base and the V segment lost 10 bases, leaving 11 bases of the junction unmatched. The CDR3 coding sequence is TGTGCCACCAGGAGGGACAGGGGGCTGAGTTCTGGGGCCAACGTCCTGACTTTC. The encoded protein is CATRRDRGLSSGANVLTF.

This clone showed up just once. The rearrangement joins TRBV2 to TRBJ1-1; no definite D call. This CDR3 has 12 residues. Trimming cost V 9 bases and J 4 bases, with 12 bases left between them. Germline CDR1 SNHLY, CDR2 FYNNEI. The CDR3 loop is CARSQEITEAFF. As DNA, the CDR3 is TGTGCCAGATCCCAGGAAATCACTGAAGCTTTCTTT.

This clone was recorded a few times. J is TRBJ2-2 and V is TRBV7-2, with 8 bases aligning to TRBD2. V gave up 5 bases and J gave up 9 bases; unmatched junction bases: 8. Germline lookup yields CDR1 SGHTA and CDR2 FQGNSA. The CDR3 sequence is 14 residues long. This CDR3 is CASSVRTSLRELFF. The CDR3 region has the DNA TGTGCCAGCAGCGTTCGGACTAGCTTGCGGGAGCTGTTTTTT.

V gene TRBV7-2 combines with J gene TRBJ1-5; D remains ambiguous. The CDR3 covers 15 residues. V lost 1 base to trimming and J lost 0 bases, with 7 bases between them. Per germline, CDR1 SGHTA and CDR2 FQGNSA. The CDR3 coding sequence is TGTGCCAGCAGCTTAGGGAGATATAGCAATCAGCCCCAGCATTTT. Translation gives CASSLGRYSNQPQHF.

The chain employs TRBV7-9 and TRBJ1-1, with D tentatively TRBD1 (6 bases). CDR1 SEHNR and CDR2 FQNEAQ come from the germline V gene (reference sequence). The V gene lost 5 bases and the J gene lost 7 bases, with 11 bases spanning the gap. The CDR3 sequence is 12 residues long. In DNA, the CDR3 is TGTGCCAGCAGCCTTGTCAGGGGTGAAGCTTTCTTT. Protein: CASSLVRGEAFF.

This chain joins TRBV4-1 and TRBJ2-7, with TRBD1 identical over 10 bases. Germline CDR1 is MGHRA and CDR2 is YSYEKL. V shed 3 bases and J 3 bases; nucleotides not matched to a gene: 5. The CDR3 is 15 amino acids. The CDR3 region is CASSHGTGALYEQYF. The CDR3 DNA is TGCGCCAGCAGCCACGGGACAGGGGCCCTCTACGAGCAGTACTTC.

The chain links TRBV5-5 to TRBJ1-4, with 10 bases fitting TRBD1. Trimming at V came to 0 bases and at J to 8 bases, leaving 4 bases not matched to a gene. There are 15 residues in the CDR3. Germline CDR1 SGHKS, CDR2 YYEKEE (reference sequence). This chain's CDR3 is CASSLADRGQEKLFF. The CDR3 DNA sequence: TGTGCCAGCAGCTTGGCCGACAGGGGGCAGGAAAAACTGTTTTTT.

This clone was counted between two and nine times. The sample carries other DNA sequences with the same CDR3. The chain uses TRBV10-1 and TRBJ1-5; D remains ambiguous. Trimming left V 0 bases short and J 7 bases short, with 4 bases between. The CDR3 runs to 12 residues. Germline V gene sequence: CDR1 WNHNN, CDR2 SYGVQD (reference sequence). The CDR3 here is CASSESGQPQHF. For the CDR3, the DNA is TGCGCCAGCAGTGAGTCGGGGCAGCCCCAGCATTTT.

The V call is TRBV7-3, the J call TRBJ2-1; TRBD1 agrees at 8 bases. V was pared by 1 base and J by 4 bases, with 3 bases of the junction left unmatched. The CDR3 loop spans 15 amino acids. Per germline, CDR1 SGHTA and CDR2 FQGTGA. The CDR3 DNA is TGTGCCAGCAGCTTAAAGACAGGGGATTACAATGAGCAGTTCTTC. Its protein is CASSLKTGDYNEQFF.

This chain connects TRBV10-2 to TRBJ1-5, with D hard to call. Germline CDR1 reads WSHSY; CDR2 reads SAAADI. Trimming stripped 3 bases from V and 6 bases from J, with 9 bases between. The length of the CDR3 is 13 residues. The CDR3 sequence: CASSDSRAQPQHF. In DNA, the CDR3 is TGCGCCAGCAGTGACTCTCGAGCTCAGCCCCAGCATTTT.

This clone has just one count. The rearrangement uses TRBV27 and TRBJ2-1; D is undetermined. CDR1 is MNHEY, CDR2 SMNVEV, per germline (reference sequence). V was trimmed by 4 bases and J by 1 base, leaving 11 bases between them. The CDR3 runs 15 residues. The CDR3 sequence is CASSYRGESYNEQFF. CDR3 DNA: TGTGCCAGCAGTTACCGAGGAGAGTCCTACAATGAGCAGTTCTTC.

The CDR3 DNA reads TGCAGCGTTGCGGGGGACAGCTTTTGGGGGACCCAGTACTTC. This sequence encodes CSVAGDSFWGTQYF. The rearrangement joins TRBV29-1 to TRBJ2-5; tentatively, D is TRBD1 (7 bases). Trimming cost V 4 bases and J 7 bases, with 19 bases left between them. CDR3 length: 14 residues. CDR1 and CDR2 (germline): SQVTM, ANQGSEA.

V usage is TRBV2 and J usage is TRBJ2-7, with D possibly being TRBD1 (5 bases). CDR1 and CDR2 (germline): SNHLY, FYNNEI. The V end lost 8 bases, the J end lost 3 bases, and 11 bases lay between the germline ends. This CDR3 is built from 12 residues. CDR3 sequence reads: CASGRVGYEQYF. CDR3 coding DNA: TGTGCCAGCGGCAGGGTCGGCTACGAGCAGTACTTC.

V is TRBV6-6 and J is TRBJ1-5; D is unclear. V was cut by 4 bases and J by 3 bases, with 4 bases left in between. Per the germline V gene, CDR1 is MNHNY and CDR2 is SVGAGI (reference sequence). The CDR3 is made up of 12 amino acids. In nucleotides, the CDR3 is TGTGCCAGCAGTTTTAACAATCAGCCCCAGCATTTT. Residues: CASSFNNQPQHF.

V usage is TRBV19 and J usage is TRBJ2-1, with D unresolved. This CDR3 comprises 16 residues. Germline-derived CDR1 and CDR2 are LNHDA and SQIVND (reference sequence). Trimming took 8 bases from V and 0 from J, leaving 17 bases between them. The CDR3 nucleotides are TGTGCCAGTGCCCCAACCTCGTGGGCCTCCTACAATGAGCAGTTCTTC. It codes for CASAPTSWASYNEQFF.